The 27 T cell receptor beta chains in this list originate from one sample, sequenced in a study of metastatic and nonmetastatic thyroid tumors. TCRdb re-called the PCR reads with MiXCR. This sample has 35,000 to 50,000 clones, with 3.5% to 5% found just once. Treatment of any kind had been given to no patient before thyroid surgery. Sequencing was carried out using blood. The receptors derive from a female donor with papillary thyroid cancer or a benign thyroid nodule (not recorded which). Some clones in this sample may be carry-over from other donors' samples.

This clone has ten or more counts. The chain recombines TRBV20-1 with TRBJ2-7; D not certain. From germline, CDR1 is DFQATT and CDR2 SNEGSKA (reference sequence). Trimming removed 3 bases from V and 2 bases from J, with 14 bases in between. The CDR3 covers 14 residues. The CDR3, as DNA: TGCAGTGCTAGTGGGCCAGGATTTACCTACGAGCAGTACTTC. Amino acid sequence: CSASGPGFTYEQYF.

This clone occurred many times. The rearrangement joins TRBV5-1 to TRBJ2-3, with D tentatively TRBD1 (5 bases). V was pared by 0 bases and J by 1 base, with 12 bases between. The CDR3 length is 16 residues. Germline CDR1 SGHRS, CDR2 YFSETQ. CDR3 sequence: CASSLGQGPRTDTQYF. CDR3 bases: TGCGCCAGCAGCTTGGGGCAGGGTCCCCGCACAGATACGCAGTATTTT.

This clone was counted ten times or more. The rearrangement links TRBV6-1 to TRBJ1-5, with D perhaps matching TRBD1 (5 bases). Germline CDR1 is MNHNS and CDR2 is SASEGT. The CDR3 loop spans 17 amino acids. Trimming took off 2 bases at V and 4 bases at J, with 18 bases between the two ends. The CDR3 reads CASSERHRFGLNQPQHF. For the CDR3, the DNA is TGTGCCAGCAGTGAAAGGCACAGGTTCGGGTTGAATCAGCCCCAGCATTTT.

At least ten counts were recorded for this clone. The chain uses TRBV24-1 and TRBJ2-1; D is undetermined. This CDR3 is 13 amino acids long. The germline V and J ends were trimmed by 1 base and 10 bases, with 10 bases remaining between them. CDR1 and CDR2 (germline): KGHDR, SFDVKD. CDR3 nucleotide sequence: TGTGCCACCAGTGATTTATTGCTGCCCGAGCAGTTCTTC. It encodes CATSDLLLPEQFF.

This clone appeared many times. A much bigger clone sits one base away, suggesting this may be a read error. The chain uses TRBV6-5 and TRBJ2-7; unclear D gene. V was trimmed by 11 bases and J by 6 bases, leaving 14 bases between them. Germline values: CDR1 MNHEY, CDR2 SVGAGI. CDR3 size: 11 residues. Here the CDR3 reads CAGTWVGEQYF. The CDR3 region has the DNA TGTGCCGGCACTTGGGTGGGCGAGCAGTACTTC.

This chain joins TRBV7-2 and TRBJ1-2, with D possibly TRBD1 on 6 matching bases. The V gene's germline CDR1 is SGHTA and CDR2 FQGNSA. CDR3 length: 16 residues. Trimming took 5 bases from V and 2 from J, leaving 18 bases between them. The CDR3 region has the DNA TGTGCCAGCAGCCCACAGGGATTCGGAGGGAACTATGGCTACACCTTC. It is translated as CASSPQGFGGNYGYTF. Full variable domain (remainder filled in from reference TRBV7-2 and TRBJ1-2): GAGVSQSPSNKVTEKGKDVELRCDPISGHTALYWYRQSLGQGLEFLIYFQGNSAPDKSGLPSDRFSAERTGGSVSTLTIQRTQQEDSAVYLCASSPQGFGGNYGYTFGSGTRLTVV.

This clone is categorized as medium-sized (0.01 to 0.1%). The chain links TRBV6-2 or TRBV6-3 to TRBJ2-7; D is perhaps TRBD1 (6 bases). There are 14 residues in the CDR3. Trimming stripped 2 bases from V and 5 bases from J, with 13 bases between. CDR1 is MNHEY, CDR2 SVGEGT, per germline. Here the CDR3 reads CASSYVGTLHEQYF. The CDR3, as DNA: TGTGCCAGCAGTTACGTCGGGACACTCCACGAGCAGTACTTC.

In its sample, this clone was seen a few times. V and J are TRBV28 and TRBJ2-3; D remains unclear. CDR1 and CDR2 from the germline V gene are MDHEN and SYDVKM. V gave up 5 bases and J gave up 4 bases, with 7 bases separating them. The CDR3 has 12 residues. CDR3: CASSARPDTQYF. The CDR3 DNA is TGTGCCAGCAGTGCCCGGCCAGATACGCAGTATTTT.

This clone counts as medium-sized. The chain links TRBV6-1 to TRBJ2-7; maybe TRBD1 (6 bases). V was cut by 1 base and J by 6 bases, with 10 bases left in between. In germline, CDR1 is MNHNS, CDR2 SASEGT. This CDR3 is 13 amino acids long. CDR3 loop: CASSEEVGGEQYF. DNA for the CDR3: TGTGCCAGCAGTGAAGAAGTAGGGGGCGAGCAGTACTTC.

This clone was detected many times. The same CDR3 arises from other DNA sequences in this sample as well. V is TRBV24-1 and J is TRBJ1-3; unclear D gene. Germline CDR1 KGHDR, CDR2 SFDVKD. The CDR3 covers 15 residues. V was trimmed by 2 bases and J by 0 bases, leaving 7 bases between them. CDR3 DNA sequence: TGTGCCACCAGTGATTCTGGTTCCTCTGGAAACACCATATATTTT. This codes for CATSDSGSSGNTIYF.

This clone was detected ten times or more. At the DNA level, this CDR3 is encoded by other sequences in the same sample as well. V is TRBV4-1 and J is TRBJ2-7; TRBD1 is a possible D gene (5 bases). Germline V gene sequence: CDR1 MGHRA, CDR2 YSYEKL. The CDR3 has 13 amino acids. Between the trimmed V and J ends, which lost 0 bases and 3 bases, there was a span of 6 bases. The CDR3 spells CASSQEQDYEQYF. CDR3 in DNA: TGCGCCAGCAGCCAAGAACAGGACTACGAGCAGTACTTC.

A word on this clone: A much larger clone differs from this one at a single base, so this may be a read error. J is TRBJ2-7 and V is TRBV7-9; D perhaps matches TRBD2 (5 bases). Trimming cost V 8 bases and J 5 bases, with 25 bases left between them. This CDR3 contains 16 residues. CDR1 is SEHNR and CDR2 is FQNEAQ in the germline V gene (reference sequence). CDR3 in amino acids: CASRGIGAVLGDEQYF. CDR3 in DNA: TGTGCCAGCCGCGGAATTGGAGCGGTTCTGGGCGACGAGCAGTACTTC.

The chain combines TRBV6-2 or TRBV6-3 with TRBJ1-6, with TRBD1 matching 7 bases. Germline CDR1 reads MNHEY; CDR2 reads SVGEGT. With 8 bases clipped from V and 16 bases from J, the junction kept 14 bases outside the gene matches. This CDR3 has 13 residues. CDR3 protein: CASDFTGESTLHF. Written as DNA, the CDR3 is TGTGCCAGCGACTTTACAGGGGAATCAACACTCCACTTT.

The table lists this clone with many counts. The rearrangement links TRBV20-1 to TRBJ1-1; D is uncertain. Germline V gene sequence: CDR1 DFQATT, CDR2 SNEGSKA (reference sequence). The V and J ends lost 1 base and 5 bases respectively, with 14 bases between them. CDR3 size: 14 residues. The CDR3 DNA follows: TGCAGTGCTAGAGTCCCGGGCCCCGCAACTGAAGCTTTCTTT. Translating gives CSARVPGPATEAFF.

This clone was observed many times. The rearrangement uses TRBV4-1 and TRBJ2-2, with 8 bases aligning to TRBD1. V was pared by 4 bases and J by 2 bases, with 18 bases of the junction left unmatched. The germline V gene has CDR1 MGHRA and CDR2 YSYEKL. This CDR3 is 20 amino acids long. The CDR3 sequence: CASSLMGRRGLAPNTGELFF. The CDR3 DNA reads as TGCGCCAGCAGCCTAATGGGCCGCAGGGGGCTAGCGCCCAACACCGGGGAGCTGTTTTTT.

A remark on this clone: The junction differs from germline at one of its ends, possibly a read error. The chain uses TRBV27 and TRBJ2-1, with a weak D call TRBD2 (5 bases). CDR3 length: 15 residues. In germline, CDR1 is MNHEY, CDR2 SMNVEV (reference sequence). The CDR3 nucleotides read TGTGCCAGCACTTTAGTGGGGAGCTCCTCCAAAGAGCAGTTCTTC. As protein: CASTLVGSSSKEQFF.

This clone showed up many times. This sequence joins TRBV12-3 or TRBV12-4 and TRBJ2-5; 7 positions match TRBD2. The CDR3 has 12 amino acids. Losses at the gene ends were 8 bases for V and 5 bases for J; bases not matched to a gene: 5. In DNA form, the CDR3 reads TGTGCCAGCGGGAGGGCCGGGGAGACCCAGTACTTC. Protein sequence: CASGRAGETQYF.

By frequency in the sample, this clone is medium-sized. The chain recombines TRBV27 with TRBJ2-3; maybe TRBD2 (5 bases). The CDR3 covers 15 residues. Germline V lookup: CDR1 MNHEY, CDR2 SMNVEV (reference sequence). Trimming cost V 0 bases and J 4 bases, with 11 bases left between them. In nucleotides, the CDR3 is TGTGCCAGCAGTTTATCTGGCGGGTGGCCAGATACGCAGTATTTT. It yields the protein CASSLSGGWPDTQYF.

This clone was detected many times. The chain employs TRBV29-1 and TRBJ1-1, with 8 bases that match TRBD1. Germline lookup yields CDR1 SQVTM and CDR2 ANQGSEA. The CDR3 contains 11 residues. V shed 4 bases, J shed 9 bases, and the junction held 4 bases outside the gene matches. The CDR3, as DNA: TGCAGCGTTGTGGACAGGGCCAAAGCTTTCTTT. It yields the protein CSVVDRAKAFF.

A few counts support this clone. A much larger clone differs by one base, so this may be a read error. J is TRBJ2-1 and V is TRBV30; unclear D gene. The CDR3 spans 12 residues. V shed 0 bases and J shed 12 bases, with 12 bases lying between them. Germline loops: CDR1 GTSNPN, CDR2 SVGIG (reference sequence). The CDR3 DNA reads as TGTGCCTGGAGTGTACCGGCATATGCGCAGTTCTTC. Translating it yields CAWSVPAYAQFF. Full variable domain (missing parts from reference TRBV30 and TRBJ2-1): SQTIHQWPATLVQPVGSPLSLECTVEGTSNPNLYWYRQAAGRGLQLLFYSVGIGQISSEVPQNLSASRPQDRQFILSSKKLLLSDSGFYLCAWSVPAYAQFFGPGTRLTVL.

This clone has a count of ten or more. The rearrangement links TRBV20-1 to TRBJ2-7; possible D gene TRBD1, 5 bases. The CDR3 runs to 13 residues. The ends were cut back, 3 bases at V and 3 bases at J, with 12 bases in the middle. CDR1 is DFQATT and CDR2 is SNEGSKA in the germline V gene (reference sequence). The chain's CDR3 is CSASMQGNYEQYF. CDR3 DNA: TGCAGTGCTAGCATGCAGGGCAACTACGAGCAGTACTTC.

This clone has ten or more counts. A much larger clone lies a single base off, so this may be a read error. Other DNA sequences from this sample encode an identical CDR3 as well. The rearrangement uses TRBV2 and TRBJ1-1; 8 bases map to TRBD1. The CDR3 loop spans 14 amino acids. Germline loops: CDR1 SNHLY, CDR2 FYNNEI. CDR3 DNA: TGCGCCAGCAAGGGACAGGCGGTGATCACTGAAGCTTTCTTT. Protein: CASKGQAVITEAFF. Using reference TRBV2 and TRBJ1-1 for the parts outside the CDR3, the full variable domain is EPEVTQTPSHQVTQMGQEVILRCVPISNHLYFYWYRQILGQKVEFLVSFYNNEISEKSEIFDDQFSVERPDGSNFTLKIRSTKLEDSAMYFCASKGQAVITEAFFGQGTRLTVV.

The chain combines TRBV27 with TRBJ1-6; maybe TRBD1 (6 bases). This CDR3 spans 13 amino acids. The germline V gene encodes CDR1 MNHEY and CDR2 SMNVEV (reference sequence). V shed 9 bases and J shed 7 bases, with 13 bases lying between them. The CDR3, as DNA: TGTGCCAGAGAACAGGGTATGAATTCACCCCTCCACTTT. Protein sequence: CAREQGMNSPLHF.

This clone was found a few times. A single base separates this from a much larger clone, so it may be a read error. This rearrangement joins TRBV9 to TRBJ2-3; D is unclear. CDR1 SGDLS and CDR2 YYNGEE come from the germline V gene. The V end was cut by 4 bases, the J end by 4 bases, with 7 bases between. This CDR3 has 12 amino acids. CDR3 residues: CASSPYSDTQYF. CDR3 DNA sequence: TGTGCCAGCAGCCCTTATTCAGATACGCAGTATTTT.

This clone was counted many times. The chain couples TRBV19 to TRBJ2-7; D remains ambiguous. CDR1 and CDR2 from the germline V gene are LNHDA and SQIVND (reference sequence). CDR3 size: 13 residues. V was shortened by 5 bases and J by 3 bases, with 11 bases between the two germline ends. The CDR3 nucleotides are TGTGCCAGTAGTTATAATAACTACTACGAGCAGTACTTC. It encodes CASSYNNYYEQYF.

This clone came up a few times. Written as DNA, the CDR3 is TGCGCCAGCAGCTCTACCTTAGTACAGTACACTGAAGCTTTCTTT. Its translation: CASSSTLVQYTEAFF. V and J are TRBV5-1 and TRBJ1-1; D unresolved. The germline V gene has CDR1 SGHRS and CDR2 YFSETQ. The CDR3 loop spans 15 amino acids. Trimming pared 3 bases from V and 3 bases from J, leaving 15 bases between.

This clone was picked up many times. Just one base apart from a much larger clone, this may be a read error. The sample contains more than one DNA sequence encoding this CDR3. The rearrangement uses TRBV6-1 and TRBJ1-5; TRBD1 agrees at 10 bases. Germline CDR1 and CDR2: MNHNS and SASEGT. The V and J ends lost 6 bases and 7 bases, in that order; junction bases with no gene match: 3. The CDR3 sequence is 13 residues long. CDR3 sequence reads: CASSGQGGQPQHF. The CDR3 coding sequence is TGTGCCAGCAGCGGACAGGGGGGGCAGCCCCAGCATTTT.